By share, the clone carrying this TCR beta chain ranks as medium-sized. Its antigen is unidentified. This record comes from a study of neurological immune-mediated disorders. For the study at large: Multiple sclerosis patients (n of about 35) included some 31 with relapsing-remitting and 3 with secondary progressive disease.

5'RACE employing 10-nucleotide random UMIs yielded the cDNA. TCRdb used MiXCR to reprocess the 5' RACE reads, holding one entry per CDR3 protein. The sample lists 65,000 to 70,000 distinct CDR3 sequences, roughly 4% occurring once. The study's findings and limits: In HTLV-1-associated myelopathy, TCR clonal expansion was greatest, whereas multiple sclerosis had the least, falling below healthy controls.

Germline V CDR1 and CDR2: SNHLY, FYNNEI. This CDR3 contains 14 residues. V was clipped by 7 bases and J by 2 bases; unmatched bases: 2. The chain combines TRBV2 with TRBJ2-5; 12 bases align to TRBD2. Material: PBMCs. The sequence derives from a man in his forties or fifties with multiple sclerosis. The CDR3 loop is CASKGTSGQETQYF. The CDR3 bases are TGTGCCAGCAAGGGGACTAGCGGGCAAGAGACCCAGTACTTC.